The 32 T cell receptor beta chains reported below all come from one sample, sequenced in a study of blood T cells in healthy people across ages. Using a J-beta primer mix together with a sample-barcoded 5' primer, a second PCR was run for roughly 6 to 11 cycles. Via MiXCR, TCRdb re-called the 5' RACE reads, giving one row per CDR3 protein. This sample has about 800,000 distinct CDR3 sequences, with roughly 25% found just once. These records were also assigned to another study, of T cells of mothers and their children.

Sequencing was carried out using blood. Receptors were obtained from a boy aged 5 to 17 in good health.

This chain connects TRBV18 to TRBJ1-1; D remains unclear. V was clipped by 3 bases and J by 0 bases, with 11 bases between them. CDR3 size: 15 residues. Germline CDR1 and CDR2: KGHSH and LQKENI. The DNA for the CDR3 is TGTGCCAGCTCACCCGGACCCCTTATGAACACTGAAGCTTTCTTT. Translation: CASSPGPLMNTEAFF.

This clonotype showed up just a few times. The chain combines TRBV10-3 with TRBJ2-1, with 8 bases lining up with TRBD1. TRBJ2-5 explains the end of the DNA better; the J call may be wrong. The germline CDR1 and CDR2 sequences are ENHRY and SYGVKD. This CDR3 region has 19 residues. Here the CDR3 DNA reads TGTGCCATCAGTGGTGAGTGGAGCCAGGGGGCGGAGTATGGGGAGACCCAGTACTTC. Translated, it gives CAISGEWSQGAEYGETQYF.

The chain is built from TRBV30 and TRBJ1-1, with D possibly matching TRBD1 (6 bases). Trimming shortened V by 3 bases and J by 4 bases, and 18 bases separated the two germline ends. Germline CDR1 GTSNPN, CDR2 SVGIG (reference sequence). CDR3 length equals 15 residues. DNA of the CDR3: TGTGCCTGGAGGGGCGCCTTGGGGGGGCTCACTGAAGCTTTCTTT. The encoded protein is CAWRGALGGLTEAFF.

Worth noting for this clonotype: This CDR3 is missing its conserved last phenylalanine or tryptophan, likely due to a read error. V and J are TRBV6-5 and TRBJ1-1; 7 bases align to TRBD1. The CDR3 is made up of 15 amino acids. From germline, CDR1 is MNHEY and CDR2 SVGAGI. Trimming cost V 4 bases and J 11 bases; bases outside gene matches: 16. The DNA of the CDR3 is TGTGCCAGCAGTTCACACCAGACAGGGAAGGAGGATGCTTTCCTT. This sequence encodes CASSSHQTGKEDAFL.

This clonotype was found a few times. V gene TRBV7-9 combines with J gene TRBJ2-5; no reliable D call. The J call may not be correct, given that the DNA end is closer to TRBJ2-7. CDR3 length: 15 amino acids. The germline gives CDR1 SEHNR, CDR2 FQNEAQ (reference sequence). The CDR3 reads CASSLPEQYPYEQYF. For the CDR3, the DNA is TGTGCCAGCAGCTTACCAGAACAATACCCCTACGAGCAGTACTTC.

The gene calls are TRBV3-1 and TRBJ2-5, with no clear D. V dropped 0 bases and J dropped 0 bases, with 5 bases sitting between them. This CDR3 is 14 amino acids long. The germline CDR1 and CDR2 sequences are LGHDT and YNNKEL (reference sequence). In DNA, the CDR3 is TGTGCCAGCAGCCAAGATTACAACCAAGAGACCCAGTACTTC. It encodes CASSQDYNQETQYF.

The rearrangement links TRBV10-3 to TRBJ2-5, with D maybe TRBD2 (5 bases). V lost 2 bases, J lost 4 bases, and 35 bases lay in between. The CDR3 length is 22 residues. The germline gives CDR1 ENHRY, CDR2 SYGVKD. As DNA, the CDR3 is TGTGCCATCAGTGAGGCTGCCGGCGCGATTGAGGGCTTCAGCGTTAGGCGAGAGACCCAGTACTTC. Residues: CAISEAAGAIEGFSVRRETQYF.

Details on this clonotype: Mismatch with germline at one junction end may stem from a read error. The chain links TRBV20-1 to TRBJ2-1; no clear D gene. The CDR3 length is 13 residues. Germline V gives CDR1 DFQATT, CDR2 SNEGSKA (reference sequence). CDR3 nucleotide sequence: TGCAGTGCTAGGATATTGAGCTACAACGAGCAGTTCTTC. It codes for CSARILSYNEQFF.

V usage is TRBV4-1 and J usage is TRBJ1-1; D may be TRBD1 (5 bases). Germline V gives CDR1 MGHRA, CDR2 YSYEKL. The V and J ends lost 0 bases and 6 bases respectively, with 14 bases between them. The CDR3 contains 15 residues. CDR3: CASSQDPLRASEAFF. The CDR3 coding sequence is TGCGCCAGCAGCCAAGATCCCCTCAGGGCGTCTGAAGCTTTCTTT.

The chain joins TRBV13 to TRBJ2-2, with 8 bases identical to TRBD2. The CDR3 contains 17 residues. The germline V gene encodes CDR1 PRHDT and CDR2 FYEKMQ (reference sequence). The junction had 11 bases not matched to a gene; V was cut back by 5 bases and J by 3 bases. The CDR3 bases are TGTGCCAGCAGCCTTCTCGTGCGGGAGGACTACACCGGGGAGCTGTTTTTT. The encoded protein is CASSLLVREDYTGELFF.

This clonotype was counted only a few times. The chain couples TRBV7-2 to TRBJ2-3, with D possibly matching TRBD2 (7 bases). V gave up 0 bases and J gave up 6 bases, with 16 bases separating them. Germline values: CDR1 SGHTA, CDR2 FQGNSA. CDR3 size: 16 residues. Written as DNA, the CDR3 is TGTGCCAGCAGCTTAGCGCTGGGAGGGGGGGAGGATACGCAGTATTTT. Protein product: CASSLALGGGEDTQYF.

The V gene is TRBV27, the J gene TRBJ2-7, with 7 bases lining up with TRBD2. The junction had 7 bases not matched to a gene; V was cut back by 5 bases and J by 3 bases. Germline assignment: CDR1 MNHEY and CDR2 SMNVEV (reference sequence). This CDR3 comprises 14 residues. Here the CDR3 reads CASSRRGGDYEQYF. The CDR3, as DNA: TGTGCCAGCAGTCGCCGGGGAGGGGACTACGAGCAGTACTTC.

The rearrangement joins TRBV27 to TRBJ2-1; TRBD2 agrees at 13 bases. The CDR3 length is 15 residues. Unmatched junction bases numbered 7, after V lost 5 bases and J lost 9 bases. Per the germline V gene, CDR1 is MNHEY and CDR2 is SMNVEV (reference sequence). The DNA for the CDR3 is TGTGCCAGCAGTCGGACTAGCGGGAGTATGGGTGAGCAGTTCTTC. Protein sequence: CASSRTSGSMGEQFF.

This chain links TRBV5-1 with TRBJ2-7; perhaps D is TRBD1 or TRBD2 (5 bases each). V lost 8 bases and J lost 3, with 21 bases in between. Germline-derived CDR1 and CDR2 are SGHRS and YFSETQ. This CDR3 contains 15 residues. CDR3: CASSVTVYPYYEQYF. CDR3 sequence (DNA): TGCGCCAGTAGCGTGACAGTCTACCCGTACTACGAGCAGTACTTC.

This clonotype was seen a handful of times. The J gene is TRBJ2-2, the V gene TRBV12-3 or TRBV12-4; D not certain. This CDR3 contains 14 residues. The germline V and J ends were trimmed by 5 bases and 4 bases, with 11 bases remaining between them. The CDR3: CASSPGPFTGELFF. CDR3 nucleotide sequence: TGTGCCAGCAGTCCGGGTCCTTTCACCGGGGAGCTGTTTTTT.

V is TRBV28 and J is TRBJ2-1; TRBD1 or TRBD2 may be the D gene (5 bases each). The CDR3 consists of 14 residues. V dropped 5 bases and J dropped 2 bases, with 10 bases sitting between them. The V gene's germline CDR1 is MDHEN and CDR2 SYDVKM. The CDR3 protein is CASSVLGPYNEQFF. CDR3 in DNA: TGTGCCAGCAGTGTCTTGGGACCCTACAATGAGCAGTTCTTC.

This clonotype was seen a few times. The CDR3 reads CASSLDGRAGGPSWDYGYTF. CDR3 DNA sequence: TGTGCCAGCAGCTTAGACGGAAGGGCAGGGGGGCCATCATGGGACTATGGCTACACCTTC. The J gene is TRBJ1-2, the V gene TRBV11-2; TRBD1 matches at 7 bases. The CDR3 runs 20 residues. The trim removed 0 bases at V and 3 bases at J, leaving 19 bases unmatched. Looked up from germline, CDR1 is SGHAT and CDR2 is FQNNGV.

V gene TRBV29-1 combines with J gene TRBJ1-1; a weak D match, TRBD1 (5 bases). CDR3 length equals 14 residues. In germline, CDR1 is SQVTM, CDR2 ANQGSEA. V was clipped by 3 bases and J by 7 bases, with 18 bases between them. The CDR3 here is CSVDRPGVRGEAFF. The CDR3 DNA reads TGCAGCGTTGACCGGCCGGGGGTGCGGGGTGAAGCTTTCTTT.

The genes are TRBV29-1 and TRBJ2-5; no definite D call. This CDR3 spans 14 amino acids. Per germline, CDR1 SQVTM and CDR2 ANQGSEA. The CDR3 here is CGMVPWQHQETQYF. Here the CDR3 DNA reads TGCGGAATGGTGCCCTGGCAGCATCAAGAGACCCAGTACTTC.

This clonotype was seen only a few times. Written as DNA, the CDR3 is TGTGCCAGCAGTCCCGAGGGGGGAGGTTCCTACGAGCAGTACTTC. As protein: CASSPEGGGSYEQYF. The V gene is TRBV28, the J gene TRBJ2-5; the D call may be TRBD1 or TRBD2 (6 bases each). TRBJ2-7 matches the DNA end more closely, so the J call is doubtful. Germline assignment: CDR1 MDHEN and CDR2 SYDVKM. The CDR3 is 15 amino acids.

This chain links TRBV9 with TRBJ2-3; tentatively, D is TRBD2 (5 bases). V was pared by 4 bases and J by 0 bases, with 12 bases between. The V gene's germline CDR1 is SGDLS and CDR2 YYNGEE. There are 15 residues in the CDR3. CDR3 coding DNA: TGTGCCAGCAGCAAATGGACGGGAAGCACAGATACGCAGTATTTT. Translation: CASSKWTGSTDTQYF. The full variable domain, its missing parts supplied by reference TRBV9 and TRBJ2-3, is DSGVTQTPKHLITATGQRVTLRCSPRSGDLSVYWYQQSLDQGLQFLIQYYNGEERAKGNILERFSAQQFPDLHSELNLSSLELGDSALYFCASSKWTGSTDTQYFGPGTRLTVL.

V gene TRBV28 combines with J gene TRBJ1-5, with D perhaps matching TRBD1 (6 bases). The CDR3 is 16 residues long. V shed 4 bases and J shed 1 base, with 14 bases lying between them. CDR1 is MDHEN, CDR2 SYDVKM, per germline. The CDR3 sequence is CASSYPGTKSNQPQHF. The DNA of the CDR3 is TGTGCCAGCAGTTACCCCGGGACAAAGAGCAATCAGCCCCAGCATTTT.

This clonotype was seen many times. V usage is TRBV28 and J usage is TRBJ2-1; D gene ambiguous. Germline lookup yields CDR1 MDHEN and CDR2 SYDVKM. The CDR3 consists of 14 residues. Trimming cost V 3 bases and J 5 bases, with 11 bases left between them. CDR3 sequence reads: CASSFFGGDNEQFF. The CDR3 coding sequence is TGTGCCAGCAGTTTCTTCGGCGGTGACAATGAGCAGTTCTTC. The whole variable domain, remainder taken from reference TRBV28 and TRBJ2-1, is DVKVTQSSRYLVKRTGEKVFLECVQDMDHENMFWYRQDPGLGLRLIYFSYDVKMKEKGDIPEGYSVSREKKERFSLILESASTNQTSMYLCASSFFGGDNEQFFGPGTRLTVL.

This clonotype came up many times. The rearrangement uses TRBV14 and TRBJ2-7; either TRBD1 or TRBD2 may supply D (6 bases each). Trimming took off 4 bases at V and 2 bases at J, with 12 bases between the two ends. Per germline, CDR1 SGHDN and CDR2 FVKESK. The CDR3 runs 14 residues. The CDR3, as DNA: TGTGCCAGCAGCCTAAGGAGGGGGGCCTACGAGCAGTACTTC. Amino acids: CASSLRRGAYEQYF. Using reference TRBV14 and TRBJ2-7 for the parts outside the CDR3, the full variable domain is EAGVTQFPSHSVIEKGQTVTLRCDPISGHDNLYWYRRVMGKEIKFLLHFVKESKQDESGMPNNRFLAERTGGTYSTLKVQPAELEDSGVYFCASSLRRGAYEQYFGPGTRLTVT.

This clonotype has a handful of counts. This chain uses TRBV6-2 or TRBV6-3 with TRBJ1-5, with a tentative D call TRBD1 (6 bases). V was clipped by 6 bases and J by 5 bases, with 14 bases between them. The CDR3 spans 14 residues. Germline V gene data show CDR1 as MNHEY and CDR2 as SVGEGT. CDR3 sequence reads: CASRPTGNYQPQHF. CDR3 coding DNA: TGTGCCAGCAGACCCACAGGGAACTATCAGCCCCAGCATTTT.

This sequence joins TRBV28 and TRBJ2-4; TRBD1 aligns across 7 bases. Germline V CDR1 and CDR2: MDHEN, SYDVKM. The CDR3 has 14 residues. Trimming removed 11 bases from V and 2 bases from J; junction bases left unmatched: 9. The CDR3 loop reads CAFEQGWPKNIQYF. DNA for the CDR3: TGTGCCTTTGAACAGGGGTGGCCCAAAAACATTCAGTACTTC.

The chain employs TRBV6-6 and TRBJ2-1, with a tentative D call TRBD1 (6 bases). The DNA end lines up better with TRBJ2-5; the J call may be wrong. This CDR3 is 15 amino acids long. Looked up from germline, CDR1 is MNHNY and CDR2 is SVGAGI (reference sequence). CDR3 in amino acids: CASSHRDTLQETQYF. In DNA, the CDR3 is TGTGCCAGCAGTCACCGGGACACCTTACAAGAGACCCAGTACTTC.

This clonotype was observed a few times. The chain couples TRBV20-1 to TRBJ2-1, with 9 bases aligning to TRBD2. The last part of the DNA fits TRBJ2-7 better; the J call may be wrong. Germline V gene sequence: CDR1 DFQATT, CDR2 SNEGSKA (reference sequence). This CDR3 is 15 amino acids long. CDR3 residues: CSASRRLAETYEQYF. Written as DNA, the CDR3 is TGCAGTGCTAGCCGACGACTAGCGGAGACCTACGAGCAGTACTTC.

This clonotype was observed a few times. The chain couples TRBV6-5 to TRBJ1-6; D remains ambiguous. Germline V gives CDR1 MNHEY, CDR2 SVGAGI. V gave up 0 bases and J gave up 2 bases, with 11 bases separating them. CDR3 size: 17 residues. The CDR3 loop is CASSYSNRGTYNSPLHF. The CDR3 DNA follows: TGTGCCAGCAGTTACTCGAATCGGGGTACCTATAATTCACCCCTCCACTTT.

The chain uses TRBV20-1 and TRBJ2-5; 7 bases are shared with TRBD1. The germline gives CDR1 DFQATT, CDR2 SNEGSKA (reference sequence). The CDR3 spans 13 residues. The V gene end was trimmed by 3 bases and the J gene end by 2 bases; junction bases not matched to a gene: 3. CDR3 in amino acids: CSARGTAQETQYF. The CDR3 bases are TGCAGTGCTAGGGGGACAGCTCAAGAGACCCAGTACTTC.

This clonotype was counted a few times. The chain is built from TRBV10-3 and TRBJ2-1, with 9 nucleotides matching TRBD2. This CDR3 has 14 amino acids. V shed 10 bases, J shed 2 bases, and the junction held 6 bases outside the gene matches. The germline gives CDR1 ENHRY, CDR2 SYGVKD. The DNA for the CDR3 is TGTGCCAGTGAGCGGGAGGAGACCTACAATGAGCAGTTCTTC. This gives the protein CASEREETYNEQFF.

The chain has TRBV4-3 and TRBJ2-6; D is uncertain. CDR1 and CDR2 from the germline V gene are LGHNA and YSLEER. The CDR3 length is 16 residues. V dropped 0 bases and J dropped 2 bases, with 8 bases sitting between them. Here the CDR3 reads CASSQESGTGANVLTF. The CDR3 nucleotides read TGCGCCAGCAGCCAAGAGTCCGGTACTGGGGCCAACGTCCTGACTTTC.